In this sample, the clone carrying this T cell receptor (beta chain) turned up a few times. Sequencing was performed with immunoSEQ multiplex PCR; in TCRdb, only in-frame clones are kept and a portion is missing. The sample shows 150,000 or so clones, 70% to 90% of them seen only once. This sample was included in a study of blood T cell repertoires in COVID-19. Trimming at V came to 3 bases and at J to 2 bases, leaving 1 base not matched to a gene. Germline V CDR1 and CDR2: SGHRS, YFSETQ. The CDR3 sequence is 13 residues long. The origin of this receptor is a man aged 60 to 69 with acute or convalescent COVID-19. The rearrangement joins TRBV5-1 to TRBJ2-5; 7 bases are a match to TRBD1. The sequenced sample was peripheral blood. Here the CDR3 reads CASSSGQQETQYF. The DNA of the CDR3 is TGCGCCAGCAGCTCGGGACAGCAAGAGACCCAGTACTTC.